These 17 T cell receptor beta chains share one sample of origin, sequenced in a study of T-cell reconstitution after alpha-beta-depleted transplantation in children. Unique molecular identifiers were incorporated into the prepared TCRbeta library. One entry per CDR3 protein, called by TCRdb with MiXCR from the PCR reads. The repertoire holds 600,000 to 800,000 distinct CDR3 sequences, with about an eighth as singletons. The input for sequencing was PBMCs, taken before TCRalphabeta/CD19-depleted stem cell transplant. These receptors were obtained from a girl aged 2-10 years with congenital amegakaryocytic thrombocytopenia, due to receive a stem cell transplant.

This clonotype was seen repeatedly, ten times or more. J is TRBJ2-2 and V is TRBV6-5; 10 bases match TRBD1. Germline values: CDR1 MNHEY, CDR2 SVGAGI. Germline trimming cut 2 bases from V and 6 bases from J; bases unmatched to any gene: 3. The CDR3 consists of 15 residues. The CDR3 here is CASSYGTGVAGELFF. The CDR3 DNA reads TGTGCCAGCAGTTACGGGACAGGGGTGGCCGGGGAGCTGTTTTTT.

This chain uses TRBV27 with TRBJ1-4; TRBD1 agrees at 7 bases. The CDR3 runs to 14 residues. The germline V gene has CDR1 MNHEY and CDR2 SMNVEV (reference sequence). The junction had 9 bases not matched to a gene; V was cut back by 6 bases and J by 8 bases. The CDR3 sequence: CASRRQGVGEKLFF. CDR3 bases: TGTGCCAGCAGACGACAGGGCGTGGGAGAAAAACTGTTTTTT.

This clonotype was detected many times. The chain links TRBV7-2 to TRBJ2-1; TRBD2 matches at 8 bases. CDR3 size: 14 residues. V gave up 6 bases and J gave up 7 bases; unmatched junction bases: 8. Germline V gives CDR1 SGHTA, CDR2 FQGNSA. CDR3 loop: CASSWSGRRNEQFF. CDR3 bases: TGTGCCAGCAGTTGGAGCGGGAGACGGAATGAGCAGTTCTTC.

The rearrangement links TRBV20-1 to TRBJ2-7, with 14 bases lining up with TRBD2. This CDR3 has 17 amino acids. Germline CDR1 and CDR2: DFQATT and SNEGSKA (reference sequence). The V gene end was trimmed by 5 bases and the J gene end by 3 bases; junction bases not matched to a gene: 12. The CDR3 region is CSAHGTSGSKSLYEQYF. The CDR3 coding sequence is TGCAGTGCTCACGGGACTAGCGGGAGTAAATCCCTCTACGAGCAGTACTTC.

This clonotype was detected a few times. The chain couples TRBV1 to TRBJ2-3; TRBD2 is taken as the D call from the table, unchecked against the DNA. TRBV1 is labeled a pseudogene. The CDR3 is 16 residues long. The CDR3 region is CTSGGFCGRDLDTQYF. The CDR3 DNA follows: TGCACCAGCGGGGGGTTTTGCGGGAGAGACCTAGATACGCAGTATTTT.

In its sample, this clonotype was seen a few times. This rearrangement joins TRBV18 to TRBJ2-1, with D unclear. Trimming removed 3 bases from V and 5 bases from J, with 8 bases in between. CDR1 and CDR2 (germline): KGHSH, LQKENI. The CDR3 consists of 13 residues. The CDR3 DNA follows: TGTGCCAGCTCACCCTTGGGCCACAATGAGCAGTTCTTC. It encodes CASSPLGHNEQFF. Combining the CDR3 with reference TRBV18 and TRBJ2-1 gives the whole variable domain NAGVMQNPRHLVRRRGQEARLRCSPMKGHSHVYWYRQLPEEGLKFMVYLQKENIIDESGMPKERFSAEFPKEGPSILRIQQVVRGDSAAYFCASSPLGHNEQFFGPGTRLTVL.

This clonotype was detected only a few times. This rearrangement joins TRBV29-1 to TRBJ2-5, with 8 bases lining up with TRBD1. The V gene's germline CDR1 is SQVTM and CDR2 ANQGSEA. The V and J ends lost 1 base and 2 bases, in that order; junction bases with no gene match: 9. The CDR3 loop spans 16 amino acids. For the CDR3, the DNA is TGCAGCGTTGAAGTGTTCGGACAGGGACAACAAGAGACCCAGTACTTC. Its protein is CSVEVFGQGQQETQYF.

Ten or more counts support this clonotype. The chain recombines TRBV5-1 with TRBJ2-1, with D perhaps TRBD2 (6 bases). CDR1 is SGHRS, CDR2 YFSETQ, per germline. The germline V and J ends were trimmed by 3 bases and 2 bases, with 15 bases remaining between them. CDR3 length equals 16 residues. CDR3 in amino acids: CASSWNSGNPYNEQFF. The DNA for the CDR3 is TGCGCCAGCAGCTGGAATAGCGGCAACCCCTACAATGAGCAGTTCTTC.

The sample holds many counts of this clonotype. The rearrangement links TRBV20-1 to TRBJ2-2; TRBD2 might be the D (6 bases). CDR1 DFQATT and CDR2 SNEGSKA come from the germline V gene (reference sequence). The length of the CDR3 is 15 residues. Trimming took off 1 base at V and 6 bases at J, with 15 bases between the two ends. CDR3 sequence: CSARVRLGEAGELFF. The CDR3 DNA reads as TGCAGTGCTAGAGTACGCCTTGGGGAGGCCGGGGAGCTGTTTTTT.

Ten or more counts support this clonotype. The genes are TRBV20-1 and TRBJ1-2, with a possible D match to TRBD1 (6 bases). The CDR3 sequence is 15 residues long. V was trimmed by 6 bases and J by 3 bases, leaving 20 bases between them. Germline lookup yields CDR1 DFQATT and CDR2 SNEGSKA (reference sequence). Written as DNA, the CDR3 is TGCAGTGCAATGAAAGACAGGTGGGGGGACTATGGCTACACCTTC. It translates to CSAMKDRWGDYGYTF.

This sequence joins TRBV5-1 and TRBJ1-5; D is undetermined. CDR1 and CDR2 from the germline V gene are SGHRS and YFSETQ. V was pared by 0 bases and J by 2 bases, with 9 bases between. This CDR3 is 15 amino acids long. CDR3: CASSLDGLRNQPQHF. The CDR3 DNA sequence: TGCGCCAGCAGCTTGGACGGACTCCGCAATCAGCCCCAGCATTTT.

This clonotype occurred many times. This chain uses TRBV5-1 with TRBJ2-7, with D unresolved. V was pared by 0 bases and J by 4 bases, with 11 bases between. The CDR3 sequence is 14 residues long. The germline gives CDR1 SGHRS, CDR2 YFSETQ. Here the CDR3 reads CASSLEEWGYEQYF. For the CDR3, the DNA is TGCGCCAGCAGCTTGGAGGAGTGGGGTTACGAGCAGTACTTC.

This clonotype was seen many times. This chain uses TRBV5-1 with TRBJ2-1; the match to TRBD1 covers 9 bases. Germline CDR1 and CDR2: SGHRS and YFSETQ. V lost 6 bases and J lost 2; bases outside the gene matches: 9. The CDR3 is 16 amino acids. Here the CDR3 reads CASTDAQGAAYNEQFF. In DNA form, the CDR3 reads TGCGCCAGCACCGACGCACAGGGGGCGGCCTACAATGAGCAGTTCTTC.

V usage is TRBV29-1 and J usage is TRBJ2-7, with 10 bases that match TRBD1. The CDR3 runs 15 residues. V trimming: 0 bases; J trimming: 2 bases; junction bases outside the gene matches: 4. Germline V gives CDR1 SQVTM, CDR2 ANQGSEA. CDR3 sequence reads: CSVEETGQGAYEQYF. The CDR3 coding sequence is TGCAGCGTTGAAGAAACCGGACAGGGGGCCTACGAGCAGTACTTC.

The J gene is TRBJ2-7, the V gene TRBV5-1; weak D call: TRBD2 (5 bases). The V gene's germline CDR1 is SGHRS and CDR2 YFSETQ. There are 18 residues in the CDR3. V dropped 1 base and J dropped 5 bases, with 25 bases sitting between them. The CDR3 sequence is CASSLIPGVGGVGDEQYF. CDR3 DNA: TGCGCCAGCAGCTTGATCCCCGGTGTTGGAGGTGTCGGGGACGAGCAGTACTTC.

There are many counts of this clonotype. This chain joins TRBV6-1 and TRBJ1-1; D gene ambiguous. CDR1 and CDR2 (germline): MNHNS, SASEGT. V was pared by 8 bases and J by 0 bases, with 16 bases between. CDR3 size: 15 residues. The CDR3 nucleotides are TGTGCCAGCCACCCTTGGGCAGGCATGAACACTGAAGCTTTCTTT. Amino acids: CASHPWAGMNTEAFF.

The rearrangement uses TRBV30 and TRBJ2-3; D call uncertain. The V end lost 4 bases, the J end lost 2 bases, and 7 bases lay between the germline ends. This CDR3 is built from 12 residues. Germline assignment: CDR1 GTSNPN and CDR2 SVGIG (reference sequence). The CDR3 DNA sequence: TGTGCCTGGACAGGTAACACAGATACGCAGTATTTT. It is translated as CAWTGNTDTQYF.